The T cell receptor beta chain described here comes from a study of blood T cell repertoires in COVID-19. TCRdb's copy holds only in-frame clones and misses some; the assay was immunoSEQ multiplex PCR. This table has over 100,000 clones, approximately 84% appearing once. This clone was seen more than once but under ten times. V was clipped by 2 bases and J by 0 bases; unmatched bases: 15. The germline gives CDR1 LGHNT, CDR2 FRNRAP. This CDR3 is built from 20 residues. V usage is TRBV12-5 and J usage is TRBJ1-5; the match to TRBD1 covers 8 bases. The receptor's source is a woman in her forties or fifties with acute or convalescent COVID-19. The sample comprised peripheral blood. CDR3 region: CASGLSGLVTGVYSNQPQHF. The CDR3 DNA is TGTGCTAGTGGTTTGTCGGGTCTGGTGACAGGGGTTTATAGCAATCAGCCCCAGCATTTT. The full variable domain, completed using reference TRBV12-5 and TRBJ1-5, is DARVTQTPRHKVTEMGQEVTMRCQPILGHNTVFWYRQTMMQGLELLAYFRNRAPLDDSGMPKDRFSAEMPDATLATLKIQPSEPRDSAVYFCASGLSGLVTGVYSNQPQHFGDGTRLSIL.